This is a list of T cell receptor beta chains from one sample in a study of blood T cell repertoires in COVID-19. The assay was immunoSEQ multiplex PCR, and TCRdb's table has in-frame clones only and misses some. The repertoire holds fewer than 350,000 clones, about nine tenths seen once, with approximately 4.1% in the top ten. Material: peripheral blood. The receptors here all came from a woman aged 55-69 years with COVID-19, enrolled during active disease. The CDR3 runs from the conserved cysteine through the conserved F or W. A D gene is named only where the DNA matches it firmly. Only part of the rows carry a size: once, few, many, or a class if the clone is expanded.

>TRBJ1-5|TRBD1|TRBV13|-
CASSMLGEGASGQPQHF
TGTGCCAGCAGCATGCTTGGTGAGGGGGCCTCGGGTCAGCCCCAGCATTTT
>TRBJ1-1|-|TRBV5-8|-
CASSRGFTEAFF
TGTGCCAGCAGTAGGGGTTTCACTGAAGCTTTCTTT
>TRBJ1-6|-|TRBV6-4|-
CASITYEGSSPLHF
TGTGCCAGCATCACTTACGAAGGGAGTTCACCCCTCCACTTT
>TRBJ2-7|TRBD1|TRBV5-4|-
CASSSPGQGYEQYF
TGTGCCAGCAGCTCACCGGGACAGGGTTACGAGCAGTACTTC
>TRBJ2-5|TRBD2|TRBV11-2|-
CASSLASSGGLRETQYF
TGTGCCAGCAGCTTAGCATCTAGCGGTGGCCTTCGAGAGACCCAGTACTTC
>TRBJ1-2|TRBD1|TRBV27|-
CASTSTGTGAYGYTF
TGTGCCAGCACCAGCACCGGGACAGGGGCCTATGGCTACACCTTC
>TRBJ2-7|TRBD1|TRBV6-5|-
CASSYDRDEQYF
TGTGCCAGCAGTTACGACAGGGACGAGCAGTACTTC
>TRBJ2-1|TRBD1|TRBV6-1|-
CASSEARDRPYNEQFF
TGTGCCAGCAGTGAAGCTCGGGACAGGCCCTACAATGAGCAGTTCTTC
>TRBJ1-5|TRBD1|TRBV19|-
CASTRTGGILPSNQPQHF
TGTGCCAGTACCCGGACAGGCGGGATCTTACCTAGCAATCAGCCCCAGCATTTT
>TRBJ1-5|-|TRBV6-6|-
CASRVGIQGNQPQHF
TGTGCCAGCAGGGTGGGAATACAGGGCAATCAGCCCCAGCATTTT
>TRBJ2-4|TRBD1|TRBV2|-
CASRTGTGRNIQYF
TGTGCCAGCAGAACGGGGACAGGGAGAAACATTCAGTACTTC
>TRBJ1-3|-|TRBV7-2|few
CASSLWSGNTIYF
TGTGCCAGCAGCTTATGGTCCGGGAACACCATATATTTT
>TRBJ1-4|-|TRBV5-1|-
CASSRGSTGIRNEKLFF
TGCGCCAGCAGCCGAGGCTCAACAGGGATCCGGAATGAAAAACTGTTTTTT
>TRBJ2-2|-|TRBV19|-
CASSIGWTRNTGELFF
TGTGCCAGTAGTATTGGTTGGACAAGGAACACCGGGGAGCTGTTTTTT
>TRBJ2-3|TRBD2|TRBV24-1|few
CATPYPGLAGNTDTQYF
TGTGCCACCCCATACCCGGGACTAGCGGGGAACACAGATACGCAGTATTTT
>TRBJ2-1|TRBD2|TRBV7-2|-
CASSLGLAWYNEQFF
TGTGCCAGCAGCCTCGGACTAGCGTGGTACAATGAGCAGTTCTTC
>TRBJ1-1|-|TRBV7-8|-
CASSLRAGDTEAFF
TGTGCCAGCAGCTTAAGGGCGGGGGACACTGAAGCTTTCTTT
>TRBJ2-1|-|TRBV12-3/TRBV12-4|once
CASSPTSSEQFF
TGTGCCAGCAGCCCTACTAGCAGTGAGCAGTTCTTC
>TRBJ2-7|-|TRBV4-1|many
CASSQDLFKRSYEQYF
TGCGCCAGCAGCCAAGATCTATTTAAACGGAGCTACGAGCAGTACTTC
>TRBJ1-1|-|TRBV19|once
CASSSRGVAFF
TGTGCCAGTAGTAGTAGGGGTGTTGCTTTCTTT
>TRBJ1-2|TRBD1|TRBV6-6|once
CASTLGQGVLGYTF
TGTGCCAGCACGCTGGGACAGGGGGTGCTTGGCTACACCTTC
>TRBJ1-1|TRBD1|TRBV28|-
CASSPGTAPMNTEAFF
TGTGCCAGCAGTCCCGGGACAGCACCCATGAACACTGAAGCTTTCTTT
>TRBJ1-4|-|TRBV27|-
CASSISHAGELFF
TGTGCCAGCAGTATCAGTCACGCCGGGGAACTGTTTTTT
>TRBJ1-2|-|TRBV28|-
CASTRANYGYTF
TGTGCCAGCACCCGAGCTAACTATGGCTACACCTTC
>TRBJ2-2|TRBD1|TRBV5-1|-
CASSLGGQGTGELFF
TGCGCCAGCAGCTTGGGAGGACAGGGCACCGGGGAGCTGTTTTTT
>TRBJ1-2|-|TRBV5-1|-
CASSRGSLGGYTF
TGCGCCAGCAGCCGCGGGTCCCTGGGAGGCTACACCTTC
>TRBJ2-5|-|TRBV7-9|-
CASSPVGGAGKTQYF
TGTGCCAGCAGCCCCGTGGGGGGGGCGGGAAAGACCCAGTACTTC
>TRBJ2-7|-|TRBV6-5|-
CASTPQTYEQYF
TGTGCCAGCACCCCACAGACATACGAGCAGTACTTC
>TRBJ2-7|TRBD1|TRBV19|-
CASSALSRGQGDEQYF
TGTGCCAGTAGTGCCTTATCCCGGGGACAGGGGGACGAGCAGTACTTC
>TRBJ2-7|-|TRBV14|-
CASSPWQGPYEQYF
TGTGCCAGCAGCCCCTGGCAGGGCCCCTACGAGCAGTACTTC
>TRBJ1-1|-|TRBV9|-
CASSVDQGANTEAFF
TGTGCCAGCAGCGTAGACCAGGGTGCGAACACTGAAGCTTTCTTT